The 28 T cell receptor beta chains listed next were all sequenced from one sample in a study of T cell clonality in common variable immunodeficiency (dated by TCRdb to between 2015 and 2017). Library creation used the immunoSEQ multiplex PCR assay. TCRdb holds this immuneACCESS table with in-frame rearrangements only. Some clones are missing; in checked studies, unresolved V genes explain under half, and the rest has no known cause. For this sample, 44,000 or so clones appear and none is a singleton. The top ten hold 0.6% to 0.8% of the sample. The sequencing input was peripheral blood mononuclear cells. The receptors were gathered from a person aged 18 to 75 in good health.

This clone was seen many times. The CDR3 end is not reached by the read, which stops 3 residues before it; the germline J gene fills it in. The chain links TRBV5-4 to TRBJ2-7; D may be TRBD1 (6 bases). The germline CDR1 and CDR2 sequences are SGHNT and YYREEE (reference sequence). V dropped 5 bases and J dropped 6 bases, with 12 bases sitting between them. The CDR3 loop spans 12 amino acids. This chain's CDR3 is CASSFQGREQYF. The sequenced part of the CDR3 DNA is TGTGCCAGCAGTTTCCAGGGGCGCGAG.

Many counts were recorded for this clone. The read finishes 3 residues shy of the CDR3 end, and the germline J gene is used to complete it. The chain combines TRBV30 with TRBJ2-1; D is uncertain. There are 13 residues in the CDR3. The germline V and J ends were trimmed by 3 bases and 7 bases, with 13 bases remaining between them. From germline, CDR1 is GTSNPN and CDR2 SVGIG (reference sequence). The sequenced CDR3 bases are TGTGCCTGGAGGCTTTCGGGTCGGAATGAG. This codes for CAWRLSGRNE. The entire CDR3 protein is CAWRLSGRNEQFF.

This clone was picked up many times. The read finishes 3 residues shy of the CDR3 end, and the germline J gene is used to complete it. The chain links TRBV5-4 to TRBJ1-1; no definite D call. CDR1 and CDR2 from the germline V gene are SGHNT and YYREEE (reference sequence). This CDR3 has 14 residues. Between the trimmed V and J ends, which lost 1 base and 1 base, there was a span of 8 bases. CDR3 amino acids: CASSLWAENTEAFF. The covered CDR3 bases are TGTGCCAGCAGCTTGTGGGCCGAGAACACTGAA.

This clone has ten or more counts. With the read ending 3 residues before the CDR3 end, the germline J gene is used to fill in that end. V usage is TRBV12-3 or TRBV12-4 and J usage is TRBJ1-2; 10 bases are a match to TRBD1. The junction had 9 bases not matched to a gene; V was cut back by 4 bases and J by 4 bases. This CDR3 is 16 amino acids long. CDR3 DNA, as far as it was read: TGTGCCAGCAGTTCCCCCCCGGACAGGGGGGCCTATGGC. This encodes CASSSPPDRGAYG. The complete CDR3 sequence is CASSSPPDRGAYGYTF.

The table lists this clone with many counts. The CDR3 end falls 3 residues outside the read, so it is completed with the germline J gene. The chain employs TRBV20-1 and TRBJ1-6; no clear D. This CDR3 contains 16 residues. Trimming removed 0 bases at V and 0 bases at J, with 9 bases between. Germline V gives CDR1 DFQATT, CDR2 SNEGSKA (reference sequence). CDR3 DNA, as far as it was read: TGCAGTGCTAGAGATCGCCAGAGCTCCTATAATTCACCC. It yields the protein CSARDRQSSYNSP. The CDR3 reads in full as CSARDRQSSYNSPLHF.

The sample holds many counts of this clone. Read sequence stops 3 residues before the CDR3 end, and the germline J gene provides the missing end. The rearrangement joins TRBV20-1 to TRBJ2-1, with a weak D call TRBD2 (6 bases). The V gene lost 6 bases and the J gene lost 9 bases, with 21 bases spanning the gap. Germline V CDR1 and CDR2: DFQATT, SNEGSKA (reference sequence). The CDR3 loop spans 14 amino acids. Incomplete CDR3 DNA: TGCAGTGCCGAAGGGCCTGGGGGGACCTTTGAG. Protein sequence: CSAEGPGGTFE. The entire CDR3 sequence reads CSAEGPGGTFEQFF.

This clone was counted many times. The read ends 3 residues shy of where the CDR3 ends; the end is completed using the germline J gene. V is TRBV7-2 and J is TRBJ1-1; D possibly corresponds to TRBD1 (5 bases). CDR1 SGHTA and CDR2 FQGNSA come from the germline V gene. The V and J ends lost 1 base and 1 base respectively, with 10 bases between them. CDR3 length equals 15 residues. The chain's CDR3 is CASSLGTGRNTEAFF. The CDR3 DNA, read in part, is TGTGCCAGCAGCTTAGGAACAGGACGGAACACTGAA. Based on the CDR3 plus reference TRBV7-2 and TRBJ1-1, the full variable domain is GAGVSQSPSNKVTEKGKDVELRCDPISGHTALYWYRQSLGQGLEFLIYFQGNSAPDKSGLPSDRFSAERTGGSVSTLTIQRTQQEDSAVYLCASSLGTGRNTEAFFGQGTRLTVV.

This clone was counted at least ten times. The read comes to an end 3 residues before the CDR3 does, leaving the germline J gene to fill in the end. The genes are TRBV20-1 and TRBJ1-6; 7 bases are shared with TRBD1. The V segment lost 3 bases and the J segment 4 bases; nucleotides outside the gene matches: 6. This CDR3 spans 15 amino acids. Germline CDR1 and CDR2: DFQATT and SNEGSKA (reference sequence). This CDR3 is CSASEGARYNSPLHF. CDR3 DNA (partial): TGCAGTGCTAGTGAGGGGGCCAGATATAATTCACCC.

This clone was picked up many times. The read ends 3 residues before the CDR3 terminus; that terminus is restored from the germline J gene. This rearrangement joins TRBV5-1 to TRBJ2-6, with a tentative D call TRBD2 (6 bases). V lost 3 bases, J lost 0 bases, and 13 bases lay in between. The CDR3 has 17 residues. The germline CDR1 and CDR2 sequences are SGHRS and YFSETQ. The DNA read from the CDR3 is TGCGCCAGCAGCTCCGGAGGGACTTACTCTGGGGCCAACGTC. Protein sequence: CASSSGGTYSGANV. The entire CDR3 sequence reads CASSSGGTYSGANVLTF.

This clone occurred many times. Read coverage stops 3 residues before the CDR3 terminus; the germline J gene supplies the remainder. In the same sample, other DNA sequences code for this CDR3. The chain carries TRBV19 and TRBJ1-5; 8 nucleotides agree with TRBD1. CDR1 and CDR2 from the germline V gene are LNHDA and SQIVND (reference sequence). V was clipped by 4 bases and J by 2 bases; unmatched bases: 4. The length of the CDR3 is 15 residues. CDR3 bases read: TGTGCCAGTAGTACCCAGGACAGGGGCAATCAGCCC. Translation gives CASSTQDRGNQP. The CDR3 in its entirety is CASSTQDRGNQPQHF. Drawing the rest from reference TRBV19 and TRBJ1-5, the complete variable domain is DGGITQSPKYLFRKEGQNVTLSCEQNLNHDAMYWYRQDPGQGLRLIYYSQIVNDFQKGDIAEGYSVSREKKESFPLTVTSAQKNPTAFYLCASSTQDRGNQPQHFGDGTRLSIL.

This clone came up many times. The read terminates 3 residues before the CDR3 end, so the remaining end is supplied by the germline J gene. The J gene is TRBJ2-3, the V gene TRBV2; TRBD2 agrees at 11 bases. Germline CDR1 and CDR2: SNHLY and FYNNEI. This CDR3 contains 16 residues. Losses at the gene ends were 6 bases for V and 0 bases for J; bases not matched to a gene: 5. The part of the CDR3 DNA that was read is TGTGCCAGCAGGGAGCTAGCGGGGGGAAGCACAGATACG. Translation: CASRELAGGSTDT. The whole CDR3 protein is CASRELAGGSTDTQYF.

This clone was found many times. The CDR3 end falls 3 residues outside the read, so it is completed with the germline J gene. The chain employs TRBV7-9 and TRBJ1-1; D is ambiguous. There are 15 residues in the CDR3. V lost 8 bases to trimming and J lost 0 bases, with 16 bases between them. Germline CDR1 and CDR2: SEHNR and FQNEAQ (reference sequence). CDR3 bases read: TGTGCCAGCGCGGGAGAAAATAACATGAACACTGAA. Amino acid sequence: CASAGENNMNTE. The full CDR3 reads CASAGENNMNTEAFF.

This clone was recorded many times. Coverage ceases 3 residues before the CDR3 finishes, and the germline J gene fills in the end. The V gene is TRBV2, the J gene TRBJ2-1, with D tentatively TRBD1 (6 bases). CDR1 and CDR2 from the germline V gene are SNHLY and FYNNEI. V was pared by 6 bases and J by 6 bases, with 12 bases between. The length of the CDR3 is 13 residues. The CDR3 sequence: CASRPQGFNEQFF. The CDR3 DNA, read in part, is TGTGCCAGCAGGCCACAGGGATTCAATGAG. Full variable domain (rest looked up from reference TRBV2 and TRBJ2-1): EPEVTQTPSHQVTQMGQEVILRCVPISNHLYFYWYRQILGQKVEFLVSFYNNEISEKSEIFDDQFSVERPDGSNFTLKIRSTKLEDSAMYFCASRPQGFNEQFFGPGTRLTVL.

In its sample, this clone was seen many times. Partial CDR3 DNA: TGTGCCAGCAGTTCCCAGAAAAGCAATCAGCCC. Translating gives CASSSQKSNQP. The entire CDR3 sequence reads CASSSQKSNQPQHF. The chain is built from TRBV28 and TRBJ1-5; D not certain. The read falls 3 residues short of the CDR3 end, and the missing part is taken from the germline J gene. The CDR3 consists of 14 residues. The germline CDR1 and CDR2 sequences are MDHEN and SYDVKM. The ends were cut back, 4 bases at V and 1 base at J, with 8 bases in the middle. Supplemented by reference TRBV28 and TRBJ1-5, the full variable domain reads DVKVTQSSRYLVKRTGEKVFLECVQDMDHENMFWYRQDPGLGLRLIYFSYDVKMKEKGDIPEGYSVSREKKERFSLILESASTNQTSMYLCASSSQKSNQPQHFGDGTRLSIL.

This clone was seen repeatedly, ten times or more. The read finishes 3 residues shy of the CDR3 end, and the germline J gene is used to complete it. The chain recombines TRBV12-3 or TRBV12-4 with TRBJ1-4; 9 positions match TRBD1. The V segment lost 5 bases and the J segment 4 bases; nucleotides outside the gene matches: 2. This CDR3 contains 14 residues. The CDR3 sequence is CASSPDRGNEKLFF. The DNA read from the CDR3 is TGTGCCAGCAGTCCGGACAGGGGTAATGAAAAA.

This clone has ten or more counts. The read falls 3 residues short of the CDR3 end, and the missing part is taken from the germline J gene. The genes are TRBV12-3 or TRBV12-4 and TRBJ2-5; perhaps TRBD1 as D (7 bases). Trimming cost V 5 bases and J 2 bases, with 18 bases left between them. The CDR3 loop spans 16 amino acids. The chain's CDR3 is CASSGGTARLQETQYF. The CDR3 bases that were read are TGTGCCAGCAGTGGAGGGACAGCTCGATTACAAGAGACC.

Remarks on this clone: The sequenced fragment ends 3 residues before the CDR3 boundary, so the rest is inferred from the germline J gene. V is TRBV7-9 and J is TRBJ1-1, with a possible D match to TRBD1 (5 bases). V gave up 6 bases and J gave up 4 bases, with 15 bases separating them. CDR1 is SEHNR and CDR2 is FQNEAQ in the germline V gene (reference sequence). This CDR3 comprises 14 residues. The CDR3: CASRSSAGFTEAFF. CDR3 DNA (partial): TGTGCCAGCAGGTCCTCCGCAGGGTTCACTGAA. The full variable domain, in which reference TRBV7-9 and TRBJ1-1 provide the parts outside the CDR3, is DTGVSQNPRHKITKRGQNVTFRCDPISEHNRLYWYRQTLGQGPEFLTYFQNEAQLEKSRLLSDRFSAERPKGSFSTLEIQRTEQGDSAMYLCASRSSAGFTEAFFGQGTRLTVV.

This clone was seen ten or more times. The read ends 3 residues shy of where the CDR3 ends; the end is completed using the germline J gene. The chain carries TRBV20-1 and TRBJ2-1, with 11 bases aligning to TRBD2. Germline loops: CDR1 DFQATT, CDR2 SNEGSKA (reference sequence). V shed 3 bases, J shed 3 bases, and the junction held 4 bases outside the gene matches. The CDR3 consists of 15 residues. The CDR3 DNA, read in part, is TGCAGTGCTAGCCCACTAGCGGGAGACTACAATGAG. Residues: CSASPLAGDYNE. The full-length CDR3 reads as CSASPLAGDYNEQFF.

To note about this clone: With the read ending 3 residues before the CDR3 end, the germline J gene is used to fill in that end. The chain recombines TRBV7-9 with TRBJ1-2; D uncertain. Germline CDR1 and CDR2: SEHNR and FQNEAQ (reference sequence). CDR3 length: 15 amino acids. The CDR3 reads CASSLVLAGAGDYTF. The DNA read from the CDR3 is TGTGCCAGCAGCTTAGTGCTGGCGGGAGCTGGTGAC. The whole variable domain, remainder taken from reference TRBV7-9 and TRBJ1-2, is DTGVSQNPRHKITKRGQNVTFRCDPISEHNRLYWYRQTLGQGPEFLTYFQNEAQLEKSRLLSDRFSAERPKGSFSTLEIQRTEQGDSAMYLCASSLVLAGAGDYTFGSGTRLTVV.

This clone was observed at least ten times. The read ends 3 residues before the CDR3 terminus; that terminus is restored from the germline J gene. This chain uses TRBV19 with TRBJ1-1; 8 nucleotides line up with TRBD1. The germline V gene has CDR1 LNHDA and CDR2 SQIVND (reference sequence). The CDR3 is 14 residues long. The J segment lost 4 bases and the V segment lost 4 bases, leaving 5 bases of the junction unmatched. The CDR3: CASSSKTGGTEAFF. Partial CDR3 DNA: TGTGCCAGTAGTAGCAAAACAGGGGGCACTGAA. The full variable domain, its missing parts supplied by reference TRBV19 and TRBJ1-1, is DGGITQSPKYLFRKEGQNVTLSCEQNLNHDAMYWYRQDPGQGLRLIYYSQIVNDFQKGDIAEGYSVSREKKESFPLTVTSAQKNPTAFYLCASSSKTGGTEAFFGQGTRLTVV.

This clone was seen repeatedly, ten times or more. The missing CDR3 end, 3 residues past where the read stops, is filled in from the germline J gene. This chain uses TRBV5-1 with TRBJ1-6; 7 nucleotides line up with TRBD1. Looked up from germline, CDR1 is SGHRS and CDR2 is YFSETQ. The CDR3 covers 17 residues. J lost 8 bases, V lost 4 bases, and 15 bases had no gene match. Incomplete CDR3 DNA: TGCGCCAGCAGCGTGGAAGAGGGGGCGAAGGGTTATTCACCC. Translated: CASSVEEGAKGYSP. The CDR3 as a whole reads CASSVEEGAKGYSPLHF. The entire variable domain, with the rest obtained from reference TRBV5-1 and TRBJ1-6, is as follows: KAGVTQTPRYLIKTRGQQVTLSCSPISGHRSVSWYQQTPGQGLQFLFEYFSETQRNKGNFPGRFSGRQFSNSRSEMNVSTLELGDSALYLCASSVEEGAKGYSPLHFGNGTRLTVT.

This clone showed up many times. CDR3 bases read: TGTGCCAGCAGTGAAACTGGGACAGGTGGGGGC. It encodes CASSETGTGGG. The CDR3 in full is CASSETGTGGGYTF. The J gene is TRBJ1-2, the V gene TRBV2; 8 positions agree with TRBD1. The observed sequence ends 3 residues before the CDR3 terminus, with the missing tail filled in from the germline J gene. The CDR3 runs to 14 residues. Germline V lookup: CDR1 SNHLY, CDR2 FYNNEI.

This clone was observed many times. The observed sequence ends 3 residues before the CDR3 terminus, with the missing tail filled in from the germline J gene. The genes are TRBV10-3 and TRBJ1-2, with D possibly TRBD1 on 5 matching bases. V was pared by 6 bases and J by 2 bases, with 22 bases between. From germline, CDR1 is ENHRY and CDR2 SYGVKD. This CDR3 contains 17 residues. CDR3 DNA (partial): TGTGCCATCAGGGTGCCCCCCGGGCGACAGACAAACTATGGC. This encodes CAIRVPPGRQTNYG. The whole CDR3 protein is CAIRVPPGRQTNYGYTF.

This clone was counted ten times or more. The CDR3 end is not reached by the read, which stops 3 residues before it; the germline J gene fills it in. This chain links TRBV20-1 with TRBJ2-1; D unresolved. Between the trimmed V and J ends, which lost 3 bases and 7 bases, there was a span of 13 bases. Germline-derived CDR1 and CDR2 are DFQATT and SNEGSKA (reference sequence). The CDR3 contains 13 residues. The CDR3 loop is CSARKPIGNEQFF. CDR3 DNA, as far as it was read: TGCAGTGCTAGGAAGCCCATCGGGAATGAG.

This clone was observed many times. The CDR3 end is not reached by the read, which stops 3 residues before it; the germline J gene fills it in. The rearrangement joins TRBV19 to TRBJ2-3; D unclear. V lost 3 bases and J lost 6, with 10 bases in between. CDR1 and CDR2 (germline): LNHDA, SQIVND (reference sequence). The CDR3 has 13 residues. CDR3 in amino acids: CASSIILGDTQYF. Partial CDR3 DNA: TGTGCCAGTAGTATCATCTTAGGGGATACG.

The sample holds many counts of this clone. Read coverage stops 3 residues before the CDR3 terminus; the germline J gene supplies the remainder. V is TRBV5-1 and J is TRBJ2-2; 8 nucleotides agree with TRBD1. The CDR3 contains 14 residues. J was trimmed by 3 bases and V by 7 bases; bases with no gene match: 5. Germline values: CDR1 SGHRS, CDR2 YFSETQ. Here the CDR3 reads CASQGAGHTGELFF. The part of the CDR3 DNA that was read is TGCGCCAGCCAGGGGGCAGGGCACACCGGGGAG.

In this sample, this clone turned up many times. The read ends 3 residues early relative to the CDR3; the germline J gene fills the gap. The chain recombines TRBV28 with TRBJ1-1; TRBD1 might be the D (5 bases). The length of the CDR3 is 18 residues. The ends were cut back, 4 bases at V and 3 bases at J, with 24 bases in the middle. Per the germline V gene, CDR1 is MDHEN and CDR2 is SYDVKM. The covered CDR3 bases are TGTGCCAGCAGTTCCTCGACAGTTTTTCGTCTTCCGTACACTGAA. It specifies CASSSSTVFRLPYTE. The CDR3, in full, reads CASSSSTVFRLPYTEAFF.

This clone has at least ten counts. The read comes to an end 3 residues before the CDR3 does, leaving the germline J gene to fill in the end. V usage is TRBV7-3 and J usage is TRBJ1-2; perhaps TRBD1 as D (5 bases). Looked up from germline, CDR1 is SGHTA and CDR2 is FQGTGA. The CDR3 contains 13 residues. CDR3 bases read: TGTGCCAGCAGCTTACTCCCCCAGGGAGGC. This gives the protein CASSLLPQGG. The entire CDR3 sequence reads CASSLLPQGGYTF.